The clone carrying this T cell receptor (beta chain) occurred many times. Its antigen is not identified. This sample is drawn from a study of human T cells and chemical hapten exposure. Study observations and caveats: The formation of large CDR3 similarity clusters by expanded TCRs significantly exceeded that of controls. Counts of expanded TCRs (at PT1) showed a positive correlation with patch test score.

Time point given: pre-sensitization, week 0. Described treatment: therapeutic diphenylcyclopropenone sensitization with weekly scalp DPC. J lost 0 bases, V lost 4 bases, and 11 bases had no gene match. CDR1 is LGHNA and CDR2 is YNFKEQ in the germline V gene. This CDR3 is 18 amino acids long. Under the authors' procedure: The number of TCRs in each sample had a median of 95,638 and spanned about 23,224 to 700,000. TCRdb called the RACE reads again in MiXCR, with one record for every CDR3 protein. In this record, the V and J calls reflect TCRdb's handling and not the investigators' own analysis. The sample has tens of thousands of distinct CDR3 sequences, less than 9% seen once.

The origin of this receptor is a woman aged 50 to 60 with alopecia areata. Some clones in this sample may be carry-over from other donors' samples. Sequenced material: whole blood, taken in connection with sensitization to the hapten diphenylcyclopropenone (DPC). J is TRBJ2-3 and V is TRBV4-2; 9 nucleotides line up with TRBD2. This chain's CDR3 is CASSPHVPTSGSTDTQYF. The CDR3 DNA follows: TGTGCCAGCAGCCCGCATGTGCCCACTAGCGGGAGCACAGATACGCAGTATTTT.